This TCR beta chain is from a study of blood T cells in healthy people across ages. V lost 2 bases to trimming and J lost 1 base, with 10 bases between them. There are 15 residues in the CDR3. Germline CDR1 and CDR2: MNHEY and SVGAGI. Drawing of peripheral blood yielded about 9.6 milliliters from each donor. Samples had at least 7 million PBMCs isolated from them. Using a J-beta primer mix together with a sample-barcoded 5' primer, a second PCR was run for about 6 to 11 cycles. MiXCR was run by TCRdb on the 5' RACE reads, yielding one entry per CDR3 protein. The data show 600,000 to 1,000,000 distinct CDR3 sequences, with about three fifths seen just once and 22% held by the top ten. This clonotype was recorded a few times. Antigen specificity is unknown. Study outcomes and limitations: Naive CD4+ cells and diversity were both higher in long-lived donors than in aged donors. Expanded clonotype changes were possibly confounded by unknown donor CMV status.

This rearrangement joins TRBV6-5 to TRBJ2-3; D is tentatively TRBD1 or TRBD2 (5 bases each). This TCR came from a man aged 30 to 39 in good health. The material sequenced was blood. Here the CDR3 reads CASSYTGLGTDTQYF. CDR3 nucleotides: TGTGCCAGCAGTTACACGGGGCTAGGCACAGATACGCAGTATTTT.